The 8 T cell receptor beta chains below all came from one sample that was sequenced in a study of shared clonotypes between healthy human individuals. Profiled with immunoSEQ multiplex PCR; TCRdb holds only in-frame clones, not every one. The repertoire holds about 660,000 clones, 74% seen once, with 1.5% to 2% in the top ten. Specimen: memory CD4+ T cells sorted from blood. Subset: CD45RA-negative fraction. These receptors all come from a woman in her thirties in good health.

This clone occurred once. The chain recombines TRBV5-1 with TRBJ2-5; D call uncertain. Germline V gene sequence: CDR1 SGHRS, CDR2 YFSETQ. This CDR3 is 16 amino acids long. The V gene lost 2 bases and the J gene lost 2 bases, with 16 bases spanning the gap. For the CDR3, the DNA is TGCGCCAGCAGCTTAGGTGTTAGACCCATACAAGAGACCCAGTACTTC. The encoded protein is CASSLGVRPIQETQYF.

The CDR3 protein is CASSRDRVVETQYF. The DNA for the CDR3 is TGTGCCAGCAGTCGGGACAGGGTCGTCGAGACCCAGTACTTC. The chain uses TRBV28 and TRBJ2-5; TRBD1 aligns across 9 bases. Germline lookup yields CDR1 MDHEN and CDR2 SYDVKM. With V trimmed by 5 bases and J by 5 bases, 6 bases remained unmatched. CDR3 length: 14 amino acids.

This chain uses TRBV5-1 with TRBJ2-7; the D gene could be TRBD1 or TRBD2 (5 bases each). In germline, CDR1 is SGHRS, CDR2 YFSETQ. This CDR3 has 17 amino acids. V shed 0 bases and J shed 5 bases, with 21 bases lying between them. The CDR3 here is CASSLAGLGENSHEQYF. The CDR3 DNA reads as TGCGCCAGCAGCTTGGCCGGGTTGGGGGAGAACTCACACGAGCAGTACTTC.

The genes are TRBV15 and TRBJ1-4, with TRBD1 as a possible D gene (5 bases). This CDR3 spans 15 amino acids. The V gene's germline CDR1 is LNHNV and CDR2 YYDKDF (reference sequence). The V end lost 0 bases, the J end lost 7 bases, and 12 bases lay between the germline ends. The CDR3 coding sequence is TGTGCCACCAGCAGAGACAGGGTGGCGGGTGAAAAACTGTTTTTT. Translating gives CATSRDRVAGEKLFF.

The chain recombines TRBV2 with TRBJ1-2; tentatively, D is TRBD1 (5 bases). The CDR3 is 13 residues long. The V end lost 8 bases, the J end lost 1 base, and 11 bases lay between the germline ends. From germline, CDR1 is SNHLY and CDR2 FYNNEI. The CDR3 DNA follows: TGTGCCAGCGGGCAGGGCGTTAACTATGGCTACACCTTC. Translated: CASGQGVNYGYTF.

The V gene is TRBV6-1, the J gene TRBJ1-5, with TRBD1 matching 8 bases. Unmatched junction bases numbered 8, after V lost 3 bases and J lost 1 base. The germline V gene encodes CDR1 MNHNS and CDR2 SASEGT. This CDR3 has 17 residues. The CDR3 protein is CASSEIQDRVSNQPQHF. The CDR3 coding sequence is TGTGCCAGCAGTGAGATCCAGGACAGGGTAAGCAATCAGCCCCAGCATTTT.

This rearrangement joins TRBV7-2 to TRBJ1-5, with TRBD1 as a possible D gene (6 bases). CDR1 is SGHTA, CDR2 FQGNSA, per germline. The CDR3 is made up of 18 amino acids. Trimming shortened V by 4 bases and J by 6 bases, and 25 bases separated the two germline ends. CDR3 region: CASSSTHHRVRGGQPQHF. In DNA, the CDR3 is TGTGCCAGCAGCTCCACGCACCACAGGGTTCGAGGTGGTCAGCCCCAGCATTTT. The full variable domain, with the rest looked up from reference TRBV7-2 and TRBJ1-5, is GAGVSQSPSNKVTEKGKDVELRCDPISGHTALYWYRQSLGQGLEFLIYFQGNSAPDKSGLPSDRFSAERTGGSVSTLTIQRTQQEDSAVYLCASSSTHHRVRGGQPQHFGDGTRLSIL.

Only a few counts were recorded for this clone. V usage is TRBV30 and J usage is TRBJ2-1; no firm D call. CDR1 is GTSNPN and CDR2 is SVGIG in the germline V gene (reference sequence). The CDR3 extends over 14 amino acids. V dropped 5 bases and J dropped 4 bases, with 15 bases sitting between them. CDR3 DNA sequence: TGTGCCTGGGGTGCCGGACGGGTTTACAATGAGCAGTTCTTC. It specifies CAWGAGRVYNEQFF.